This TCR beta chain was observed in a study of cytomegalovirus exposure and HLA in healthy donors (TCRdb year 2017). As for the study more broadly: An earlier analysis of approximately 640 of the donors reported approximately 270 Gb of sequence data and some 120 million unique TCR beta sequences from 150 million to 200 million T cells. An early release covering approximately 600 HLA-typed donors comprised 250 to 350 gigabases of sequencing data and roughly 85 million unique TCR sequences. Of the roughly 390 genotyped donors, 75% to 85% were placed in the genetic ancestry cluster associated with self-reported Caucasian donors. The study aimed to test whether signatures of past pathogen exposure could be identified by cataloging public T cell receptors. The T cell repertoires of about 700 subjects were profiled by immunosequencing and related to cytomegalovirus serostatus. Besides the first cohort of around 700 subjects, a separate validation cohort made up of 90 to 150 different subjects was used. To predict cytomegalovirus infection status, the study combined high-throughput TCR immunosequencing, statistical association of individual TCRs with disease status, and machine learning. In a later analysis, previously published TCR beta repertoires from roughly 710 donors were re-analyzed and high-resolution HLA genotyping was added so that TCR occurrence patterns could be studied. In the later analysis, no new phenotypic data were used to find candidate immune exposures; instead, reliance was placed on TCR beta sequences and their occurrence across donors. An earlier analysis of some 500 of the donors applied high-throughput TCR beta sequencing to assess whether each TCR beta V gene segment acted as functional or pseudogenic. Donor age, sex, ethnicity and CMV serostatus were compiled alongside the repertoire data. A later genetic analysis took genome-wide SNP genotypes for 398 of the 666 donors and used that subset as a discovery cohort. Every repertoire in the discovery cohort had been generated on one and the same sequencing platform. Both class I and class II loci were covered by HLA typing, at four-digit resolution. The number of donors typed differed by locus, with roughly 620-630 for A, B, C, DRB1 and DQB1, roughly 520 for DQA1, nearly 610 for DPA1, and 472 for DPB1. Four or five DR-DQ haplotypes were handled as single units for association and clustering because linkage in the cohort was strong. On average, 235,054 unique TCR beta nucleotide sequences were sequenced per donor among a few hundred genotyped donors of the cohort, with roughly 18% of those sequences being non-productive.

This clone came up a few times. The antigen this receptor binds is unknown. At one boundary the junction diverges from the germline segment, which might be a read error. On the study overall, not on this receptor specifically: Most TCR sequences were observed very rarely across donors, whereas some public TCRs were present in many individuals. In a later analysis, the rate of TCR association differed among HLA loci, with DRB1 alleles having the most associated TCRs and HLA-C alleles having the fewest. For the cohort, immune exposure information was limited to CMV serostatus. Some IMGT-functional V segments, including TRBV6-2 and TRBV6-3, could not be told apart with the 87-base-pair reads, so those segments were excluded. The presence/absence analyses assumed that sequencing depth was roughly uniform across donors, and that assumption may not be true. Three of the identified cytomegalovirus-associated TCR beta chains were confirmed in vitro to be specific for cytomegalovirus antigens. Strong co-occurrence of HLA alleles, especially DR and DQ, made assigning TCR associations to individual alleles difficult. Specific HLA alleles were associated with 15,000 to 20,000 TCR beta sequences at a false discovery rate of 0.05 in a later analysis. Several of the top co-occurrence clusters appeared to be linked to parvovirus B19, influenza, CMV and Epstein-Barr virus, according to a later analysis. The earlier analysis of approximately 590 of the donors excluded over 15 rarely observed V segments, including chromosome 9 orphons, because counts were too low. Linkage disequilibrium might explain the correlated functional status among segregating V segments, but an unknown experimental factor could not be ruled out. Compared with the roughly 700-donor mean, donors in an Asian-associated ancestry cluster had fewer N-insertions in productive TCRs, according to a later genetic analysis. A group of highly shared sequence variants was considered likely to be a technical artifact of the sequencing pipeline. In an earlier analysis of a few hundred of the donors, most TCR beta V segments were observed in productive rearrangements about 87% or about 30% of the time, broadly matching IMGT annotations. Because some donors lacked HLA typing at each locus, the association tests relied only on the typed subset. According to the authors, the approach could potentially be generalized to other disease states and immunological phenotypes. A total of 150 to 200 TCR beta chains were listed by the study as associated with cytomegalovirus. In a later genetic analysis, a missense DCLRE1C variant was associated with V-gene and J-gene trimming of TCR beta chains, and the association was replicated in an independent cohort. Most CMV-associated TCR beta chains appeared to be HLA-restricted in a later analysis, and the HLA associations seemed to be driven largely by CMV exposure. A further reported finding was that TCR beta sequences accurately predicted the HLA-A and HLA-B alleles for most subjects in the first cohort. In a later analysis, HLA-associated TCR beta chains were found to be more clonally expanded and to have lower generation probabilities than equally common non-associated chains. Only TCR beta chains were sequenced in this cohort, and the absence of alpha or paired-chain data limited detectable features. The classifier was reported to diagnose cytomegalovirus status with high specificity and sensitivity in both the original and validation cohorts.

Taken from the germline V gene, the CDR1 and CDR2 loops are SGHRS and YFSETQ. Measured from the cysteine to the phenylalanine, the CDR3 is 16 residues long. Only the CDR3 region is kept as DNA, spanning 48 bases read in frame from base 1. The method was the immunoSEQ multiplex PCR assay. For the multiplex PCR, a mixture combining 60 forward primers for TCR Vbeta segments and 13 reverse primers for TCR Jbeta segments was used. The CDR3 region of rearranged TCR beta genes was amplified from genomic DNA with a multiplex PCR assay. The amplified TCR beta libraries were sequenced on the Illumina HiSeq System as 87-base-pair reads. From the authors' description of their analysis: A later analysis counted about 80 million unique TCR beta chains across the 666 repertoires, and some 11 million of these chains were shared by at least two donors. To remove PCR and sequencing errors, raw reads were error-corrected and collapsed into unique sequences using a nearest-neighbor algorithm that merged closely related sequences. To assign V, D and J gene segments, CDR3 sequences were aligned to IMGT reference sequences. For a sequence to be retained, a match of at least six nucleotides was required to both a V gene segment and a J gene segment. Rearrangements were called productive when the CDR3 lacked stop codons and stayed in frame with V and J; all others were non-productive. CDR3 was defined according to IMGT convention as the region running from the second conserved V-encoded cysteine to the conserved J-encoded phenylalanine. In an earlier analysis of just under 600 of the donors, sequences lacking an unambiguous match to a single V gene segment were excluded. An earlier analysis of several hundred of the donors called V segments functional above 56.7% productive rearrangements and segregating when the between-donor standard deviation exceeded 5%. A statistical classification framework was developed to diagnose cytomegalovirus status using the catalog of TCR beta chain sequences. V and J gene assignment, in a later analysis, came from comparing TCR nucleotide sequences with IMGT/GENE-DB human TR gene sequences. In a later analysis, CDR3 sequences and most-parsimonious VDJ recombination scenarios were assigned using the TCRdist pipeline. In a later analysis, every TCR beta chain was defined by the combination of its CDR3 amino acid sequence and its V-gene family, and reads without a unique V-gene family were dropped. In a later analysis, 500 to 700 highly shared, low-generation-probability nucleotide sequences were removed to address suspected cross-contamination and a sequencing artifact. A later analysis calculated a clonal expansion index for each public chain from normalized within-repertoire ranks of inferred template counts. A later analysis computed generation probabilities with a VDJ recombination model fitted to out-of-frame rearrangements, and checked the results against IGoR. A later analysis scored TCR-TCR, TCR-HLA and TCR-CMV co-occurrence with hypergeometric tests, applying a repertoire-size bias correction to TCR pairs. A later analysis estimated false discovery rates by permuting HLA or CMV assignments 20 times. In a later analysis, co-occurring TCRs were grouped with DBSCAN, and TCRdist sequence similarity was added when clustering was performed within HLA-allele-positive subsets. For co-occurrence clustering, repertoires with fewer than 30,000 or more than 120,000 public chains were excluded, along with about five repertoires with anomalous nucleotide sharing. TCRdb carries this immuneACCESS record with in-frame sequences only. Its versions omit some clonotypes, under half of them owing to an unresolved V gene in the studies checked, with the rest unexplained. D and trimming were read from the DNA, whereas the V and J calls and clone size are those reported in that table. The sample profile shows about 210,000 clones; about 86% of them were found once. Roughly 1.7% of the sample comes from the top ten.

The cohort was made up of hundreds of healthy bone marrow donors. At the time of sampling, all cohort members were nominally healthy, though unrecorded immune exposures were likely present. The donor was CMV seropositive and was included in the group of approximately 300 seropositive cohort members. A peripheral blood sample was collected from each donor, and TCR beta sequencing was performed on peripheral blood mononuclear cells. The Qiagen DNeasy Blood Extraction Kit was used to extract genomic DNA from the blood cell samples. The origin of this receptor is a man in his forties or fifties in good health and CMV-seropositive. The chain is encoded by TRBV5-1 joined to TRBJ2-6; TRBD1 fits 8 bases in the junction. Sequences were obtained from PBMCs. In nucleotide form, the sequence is TGCGCCAGCAGCCCCGGACAGGGCGCTGGGGCCAACGGCCTGACTTTC. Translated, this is CASSPGQGAGANGLTF.